This T cell receptor beta chain was sequenced for a study of tumor-infiltrating lymphocytes in oesophageal squamous cell carcinoma. Trimming removed 5 bases at V and 11 bases at J, with 21 bases between. CDR3 length equals 14 residues. MiXCR was run by TCRdb on the PCR reads, yielding one entry per CDR3 protein. The sample holds roughly 15,000 distinct CDR3 sequences, roughly 50% seen once. This receptor was identified in a male donor with esophageal squamous cell carcinoma. The J gene is TRBJ2-5, the V gene TRBV12-3 or TRBV12-4, with no clear D. What was sequenced was blood. CDR3 bases: TGTGCCAGCAGTGGCTCCAACCTCCGCAATGAGCAGTACTTC. It translates to CASSGSNLRNEQYF.